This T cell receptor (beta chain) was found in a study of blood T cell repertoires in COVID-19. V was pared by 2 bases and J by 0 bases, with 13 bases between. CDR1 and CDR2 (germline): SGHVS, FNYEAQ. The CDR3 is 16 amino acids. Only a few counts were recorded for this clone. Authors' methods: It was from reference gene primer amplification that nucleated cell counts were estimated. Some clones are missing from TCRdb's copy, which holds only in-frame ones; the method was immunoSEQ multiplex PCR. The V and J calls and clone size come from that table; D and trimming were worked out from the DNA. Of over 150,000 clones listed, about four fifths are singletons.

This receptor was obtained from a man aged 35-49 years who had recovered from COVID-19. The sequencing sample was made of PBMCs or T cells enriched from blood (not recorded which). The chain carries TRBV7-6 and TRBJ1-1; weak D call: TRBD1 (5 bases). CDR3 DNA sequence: TGTGCCAGCAGCTTATTACAGGAGAGTATGAACACTGAAGCTTTCTTT. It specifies CASSLLQESMNTEAFF.